The 11 T cell receptor beta chains reported below all come from one sample, sequenced in a study of T cell repertoires in cytomegalovirus infection. Their cognate antigens are unknown. From the reads, TCRdb called clonotypes with MiXCR, one entry per CDR3 protein. The table shows fewer than 1,000,000 distinct CDR3 sequences, with approximately 31% occurring only once. The sample here was cultured CD8+ T cells from PBMCs, taken from culture after CMV antigen stimulation. These receptors were collected from a human donor in good health (CMV status not recorded). Some clones in this sample may be carry-over from other donors' samples.

This clonotype has just a few counts. The chain combines TRBV24-1 with TRBJ2-1; 9 positions match TRBD1. Germline V gives CDR1 KGHDR, CDR2 SFDVKD. V was pared by 12 bases and J by 4 bases, with 9 bases of the junction left unmatched. The CDR3 consists of 14 residues. CDR3 bases: TGTGCCGTCTCCGGGACAGGGCTATACAATGAGCAGTTCTTC. Protein sequence: CAVSGTGLYNEQFF.

V is TRBV6-2 or TRBV6-3 and J is TRBJ2-1; no reliable D call. V dropped 7 bases and J dropped 3 bases, with 16 bases sitting between them. CDR1 is MNHEY, CDR2 SVGEGT, per germline. There are 15 residues in the CDR3. The CDR3 region is CASISRGSNYNEQFF. The CDR3 DNA reads as TGTGCCAGCATCTCTAGAGGCAGTAACTACAATGAGCAGTTCTTC.

The V call is TRBV7-9, the J call TRBJ1-1, with TRBD1 matching 8 bases. The CDR3 loop spans 14 amino acids. Germline trimming cut 6 bases from V and 2 bases from J; bases unmatched to any gene: 5. CDR1 is SEHNR, CDR2 FQNEAQ, per germline (reference sequence). The CDR3, as DNA: TGTGCCAGCAGGAGGACAGGGACTAACACTGAAGCTTTCTTT. This encodes CASRRTGTNTEAFF.

On this clonotype: Since a much larger clone is just one base distant, this may be a read error. The CDR3 bases are TGTGCCAGCAGACCAAGACATGGCTCCTACAATGAGCAGTTCTTC. It translates to CASRPRHGSYNEQFF. This chain links TRBV7-2 with TRBJ2-1; D gene uncertain. The CDR3 contains 15 residues. V lost 6 bases and J lost 0, with 12 bases in between. The germline CDR1 and CDR2 sequences are SGHTA and FQGNSA.

The chain has TRBV9 and TRBJ1-2; weak D call: TRBD1 (6 bases). CDR3 size: 13 residues. The V end was cut by 6 bases, the J end by 2 bases, with 11 bases between. CDR1 and CDR2 from the germline V gene are SGDLS and YYNGEE. The CDR3 region is CASNGDRNYGYTF. CDR3 coding DNA: TGTGCCAGCAACGGTGACAGGAACTATGGCTACACCTTC.

J is TRBJ2-1 and V is TRBV6-1; D not certain. Trimming pared 4 bases from V and 8 bases from J, leaving 6 bases between. Per germline, CDR1 MNHNS and CDR2 SASEGT. The CDR3 consists of 11 residues. The CDR3 nucleotides are TGTGCCAGCAGTGCAAGAGATGAGCAGTTCTTC. Amino acids: CASSARDEQFF.

This clonotype was picked up many times. The V and J genes are TRBV7-8 and TRBJ1-5, with D uncertain. V shed 1 base and J shed 4 bases, with 14 bases lying between them. Germline-derived CDR1 and CDR2 are SGHVS and FQNEAQ. This CDR3 comprises 16 residues. The CDR3 bases are TGTGCCAGCAGCTTAGTAGCCAACCTCGGGAATCAGCCCCAGCATTTT. This sequence encodes CASSLVANLGNQPQHF.

CDR3 in DNA: TGTGCCAGCAGCCAAAAACTAGGAGATCGAGAGCAGTACTTC. It translates to CASSQKLGDREQYF. The chain combines TRBV7-9 with TRBJ2-7; D might be TRBD2 (5 bases). The ends were cut back, 5 bases at V and 7 bases at J, with 18 bases in the middle. The CDR3 length is 14 residues. Looked up from germline, CDR1 is SEHNR and CDR2 is FQNEAQ (reference sequence). The variable domain in full, completed from reference TRBV7-9 and TRBJ2-7, reads DTGVSQNPRHKITKRGQNVTFRCDPISEHNRLYWYRQTLGQGPEFLTYFQNEAQLEKSRLLSDRFSAERPKGSFSTLEIQRTEQGDSAMYLCASSQKLGDREQYFGPGTRLTVT.

The chain employs TRBV27 and TRBJ1-2, with TRBD1 matching over 9 bases. CDR1 and CDR2 (germline): MNHEY, SMNVEV (reference sequence). This CDR3 has 15 residues. The ends lost 6 bases at V and 4 bases at J; junction bases unmatched: 9. The DNA of the CDR3 is TGTGCCAGCAGGCCTCGGACAGGGGATTCCTATGGCTACACCTTC. It encodes CASRPRTGDSYGYTF.

This clonotype came up many times. The chain is built from TRBV12-3 or TRBV12-4 and TRBJ2-1; no reliable D call. V lost 8 bases to trimming and J lost 8 bases, with 7 bases between them. The CDR3 contains 10 residues. CDR3 region: CASAHDEQFF. The DNA of the CDR3 is TGTGCCAGCGCCCACGATGAGCAGTTCTTC.

Worth noting for this clonotype: This may arise from a read error, as a much more abundant clone is one base away. This sequence joins TRBV29-1 and TRBJ2-6; 8 bases line up with TRBD2. CDR1 is SQVTM, CDR2 ANQGSEA, per germline. There are 16 residues in the CDR3. For the CDR3, the DNA is TGCAGCGCCGGGGGGGACACCTTCTCTGGGGCCAACGCCCTGACTTTC. It codes for CSAGGDTFSGANALTF.